Listed below are T cell receptor beta chains from one sample, sequenced in a study of Ad26.COV2.S vaccination and SARS-CoV-2 variants. This table comes from immunoSEQ multiplex PCR, and its TCRdb copy is limited to in-frame clones, with some not included. The table shows roughly 270,000 clones, with more than 75% occurring only once. The source material was peripheral blood, sampled in a trial of Ad26.COV2.S vaccine versus placebo. The receptors originated from a person aged 18-65 years who received the Ad26.COV2.S COVID-19 vaccine or a placebo. The conserved cysteine and the conserved F or W are not part of the CDR3 here. Each record gives: J gene, V gene, D gene, CDR3 protein. A D gene is named only where the DNA matches it firmly.

TRBJ1-1,TRBV6-6,TRBD1,ASSNRDRDLLGPSNTEAF
TRBJ1-3,TRBV5-1,-,ASSLVGREYGNTIY
TRBJ2-7,TRBV5-1,TRBD2,ASSRTSGGGFSYEQY
TRBJ2-7,TRBV11-2,-,ASSSMSYEQY
TRBJ1-1,TRBV12-3/TRBV12-4,-,ASRAAHTEAF
TRBJ1-6,TRBV5-1,-,ASSLVPRRPSYNSPLH
TRBJ2-1,TRBV2,TRBD1,ASSVSRDRVPRGF
TRBJ1-2,TRBV5-4,-,ASSLVGVSAYGYT
TRBJ1-6,TRBV27,-,ASSSMGPANSPLH
TRBJ1-1,TRBV12-3/TRBV12-4,-,ASSLPGAHEAF
TRBJ2-6,TRBV5-1,-,ASSFLAQSSGANVLT
TRBJ2-7,TRBV4-3,-,ASSQETLAEQY
TRBJ2-2,TRBV30,TRBD2,ARGGTGELF
TRBJ1-1,TRBV7-8,-,ASSVQGQSTEAF
TRBJ2-1,TRBV2,-,ASKNTRSYNEQF
TRBJ2-7,TRBV18,-,ASSPWDGSYEQY
TRBJ2-2,TRBV6-1,-,ASSDRQGSTGELF
TRBJ1-2,TRBV6-5,-,AISGTTTYGYT
TRBJ2-3,TRBV6-1,-,ASSEFRELPQY
TRBJ2-1,TRBV10-1,-,ASSDYLGSSYNEQF
TRBJ2-3,TRBV7-8,-,ASSLAQTDTQY
TRBJ1-1,TRBV9,-,ASSVGWGRNTEAF
TRBJ2-2,TRBV6-5,TRBD2,ASRSSGANTGELF
TRBJ2-3,TRBV4-2,-,ASSQSESTDTQY
TRBJ1-5,TRBV20-1,-,SASVLNQPQH
TRBJ2-5,TRBV12-5,-,ASGLEGETQY
TRBJ2-5,TRBV11-2,-,ASSWGRKETQY
TRBJ2-7,TRBV15,TRBD2,ATSREAVGGGRSREQY
TRBJ2-7,TRBV7-2,-,ASSSTGRLGLEQY
TRBJ1-2,TRBV7-9,TRBD1,ASSWDRGLRNGYT
TRBJ2-7,TRBV19,-,ASSYQGRNEQY
TRBJ2-5,TRBV12-3/TRBV12-4,-,ASSFSHQETQY
TRBJ2-5,TRBV7-7,TRBD2,ASSPWSGRSQETQY
TRBJ2-7,TRBV6-4,-,ASSEGNEQY
TRBJ2-7,TRBV25-1,TRBD1,ASRGPGTGLLEQY
TRBJ2-1,TRBV19,-,ASRPLGVTNEQF
TRBJ2-5,TRBV12-5,TRBD1,ASGSDRGGETQY
TRBJ2-1,TRBV3-1/TRBV3-2,-,ASSQDQGFSEQF
TRBJ1-2,TRBV13,-,ASSLGYGVYGYT
TRBJ2-6,TRBV5-1,-,ASSLFSRAGANVLT
TRBJ1-1,TRBV11-1,-,ASSFSLTQEAF
TRBJ1-6,TRBV24-1,-,ATSGLAAHNSPLH
TRBJ2-3,TRBV18,-,ASSPELGSTDTQY
TRBJ2-5,TRBV6-6,-,ASSYGRQRGETQY
TRBJ2-5,TRBV30,-,AWSGLAMGTQY
TRBJ2-1,TRBV5-1,TRBD2,ASSSTSGQTYNEQF
TRBJ2-3,TRBV4-3,-,ASSQDIRTDTQY
TRBJ2-5,TRBV4-3,TRBD2,ASSQVLSGGYQETQY
TRBJ2-1,TRBV9,TRBD1,ASSVDRGAYNEQF
TRBJ2-2,TRBV7-2,TRBD1,ASSVQGTAGELF
TRBJ2-5,TRBV29-1,TRBD1,SARTGYQETQY
TRBJ2-3,TRBV7-2,-,ASRPDRAGDTQY
TRBJ2-2,TRBV18,-,ASSPPRLKVGELF
TRBJ1-1,TRBV3-1/TRBV3-2,TRBD1,ASSQGTGYTEAF
TRBJ2-7,TRBV6-5,-,ASSSGLYEQY
TRBJ2-7,TRBV4-1,TRBD2,ASSARASGGLISYEQY
TRBJ1-1,TRBV18,-,ASRPGANTEAF